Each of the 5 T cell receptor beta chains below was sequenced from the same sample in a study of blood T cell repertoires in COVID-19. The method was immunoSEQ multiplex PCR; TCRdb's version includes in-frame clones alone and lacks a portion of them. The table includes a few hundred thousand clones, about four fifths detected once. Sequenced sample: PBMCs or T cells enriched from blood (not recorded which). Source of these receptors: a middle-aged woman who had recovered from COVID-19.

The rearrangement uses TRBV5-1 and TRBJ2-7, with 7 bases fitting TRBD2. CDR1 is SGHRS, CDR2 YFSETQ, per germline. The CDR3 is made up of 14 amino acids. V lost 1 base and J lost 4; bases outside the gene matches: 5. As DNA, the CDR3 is TGCGCCAGCAGCTTGCGGTCTAGCGGATACGAGCAGTACTTC. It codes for CASSLRSSGYEQYF.

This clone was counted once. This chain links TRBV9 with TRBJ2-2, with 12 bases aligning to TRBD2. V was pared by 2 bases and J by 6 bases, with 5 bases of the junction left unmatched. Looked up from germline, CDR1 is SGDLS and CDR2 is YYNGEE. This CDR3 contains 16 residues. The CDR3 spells CASSVSSGRDPGELFF. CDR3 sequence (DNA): TGTGCCAGCAGCGTCTCTAGCGGGAGGGATCCCGGGGAGCTGTTTTTT.

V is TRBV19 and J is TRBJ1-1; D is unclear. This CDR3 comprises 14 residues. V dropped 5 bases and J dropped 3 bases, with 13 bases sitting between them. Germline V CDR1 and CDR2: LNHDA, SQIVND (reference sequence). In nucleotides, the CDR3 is TGTGCCAGTAGTGATTCCCCCCGGTACACTGAAGCTTTCTTT. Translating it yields CASSDSPRYTEAFF.

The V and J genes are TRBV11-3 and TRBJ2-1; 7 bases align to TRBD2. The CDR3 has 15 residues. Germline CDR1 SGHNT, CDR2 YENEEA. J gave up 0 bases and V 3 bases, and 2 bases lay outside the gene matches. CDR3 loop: CASSFRGSSYNEQFF. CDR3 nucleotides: TGTGCCAGCAGCTTCCGCGGGAGCTCCTACAATGAGCAGTTCTTC.

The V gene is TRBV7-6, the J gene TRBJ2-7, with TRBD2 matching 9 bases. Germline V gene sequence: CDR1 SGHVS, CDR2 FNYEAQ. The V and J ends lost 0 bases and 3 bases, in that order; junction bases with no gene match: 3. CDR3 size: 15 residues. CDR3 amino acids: CASSLASGGNYEQYF. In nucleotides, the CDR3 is TGTGCCAGCAGCTTAGCTAGCGGGGGCAACTACGAGCAGTACTTC.